The T cell receptor (beta chain) under discussion was sequenced for a study of CD8 T cells in ankylosing spondylitis. Study-level findings and limits: Reportedly, significant enrichment of disease-linked clones occurred in matched ankylosing spondylitis synovial fluid. Clones linked to disease, bearing a CD8+ phenotype, were relatively rare in peripheral blood.

Many counts were recorded for this clonotype. Its antigen is undetermined. Molecular-barcoded quantitative 5'-RACE produced these TCR beta libraries. TCRdb processed the 5' RACE reads anew with MiXCR; each CDR3 protein has one entry. Of fewer than 400,000 distinct CDR3 sequences detected, 14% to 15% appear once; the ten largest clones hold approximately 1.1%. V shed 7 bases, J shed 5 bases, and the junction held 11 bases outside the gene matches. Germline assignment: CDR1 SGHDT and CDR2 YYEEEE. This CDR3 contains 16 residues. The chain recombines TRBV5-6 with TRBJ2-3; 12 positions match TRBD2. Input material: blood, either unsorted or a sorted T cell fraction (not recorded which). The TCR comes from a male donor with ankylosing spondylitis or in good health (not recorded which). This chain's CDR3 is CASGRLAGDLGDTQYF. The CDR3 DNA reads TGTGCCAGCGGCCGACTAGCGGGGGACCTGGGAGATACGCAGTATTTT.